These 3 T cell receptor beta chains were sequenced from one sample in a study of cytomegalovirus exposure and HLA in healthy donors. The PCR contained 60 Vbeta and 13 Jbeta primers. Sequenced by immunoSEQ multiplex PCR; TCRdb stores in-frame clones only, minus some. The sample contains around 67,000 clones, about two thirds of which appear only once. The sequenced sample consisted of PBMCs. All receptors come from a woman in her 30s in good health and CMV-seronegative.

CDR3 loop: CASSVLGTSAYNEQFF. The CDR3 coding sequence is TGTGCCAGTAGTGTTCTCGGGACTAGCGCCTACAATGAGCAGTTCTTC. This sequence joins TRBV19 and TRBJ2-1, with TRBD2 matching over 10 bases. V lost 5 bases to trimming and J lost 2 bases; unmatched junction nucleotides: 6. There are 16 residues in the CDR3. Germline V gene sequence: CDR1 LNHDA, CDR2 SQIVND (reference sequence).

The chain combines TRBV18 with TRBJ2-2; D is possibly TRBD2 (7 bases). The CDR3 is 15 residues long. Per the germline V gene, CDR1 is KGHSH and CDR2 is LQKENI. V lost 2 bases and J lost 4, with 11 bases in between. CDR3 bases: TGTGCCAGCTCACCATTCGGGGGGCCCACCGGGGAGCTGTTTTTT. It encodes CASSPFGGPTGELFF.

This chain connects TRBV29-1 to TRBJ2-5, with 8 bases aligning to TRBD2. The CDR3 has 13 residues. V lost 8 bases and J lost 5; bases outside the gene matches: 10. Germline CDR1 reads SQVTM; CDR2 reads ANQGSEA. For the CDR3, the DNA is TGCAGCACTGGGCGGGGGGATAGCGAGACCCAGTACTTC. Its translation: CSTGRGDSETQYF.